This T cell receptor (beta chain) stems from a study of human T cells and chemical hapten exposure. The time point was: patch test 3, about 24 weeks after DPC sensitization. The treatment here: therapeutic diphenylcyclopropenone sensitization with weekly scalp DPC. TCRdb analysed the RACE reads with MiXCR anew, one entry per CDR3 protein. The repertoire has around 130,000 distinct CDR3 sequences, approximately 10% of them found once; the top ten carry 2% to 2.5%. The CDR3 runs to 13 residues. The germline V gene encodes CDR1 SNHLY and CDR2 FYNNEI. Trimming took off 5 bases at V and 1 base at J, with 7 bases between the two ends. The sample holds a few counts of this clonotype.

The input for sequencing was whole blood, taken in connection with sensitization to the hapten diphenylcyclopropenone (DPC). The clonotype comes from a woman aged 50 to 60 with alopecia areata. Some clones in this sample may be carry-over from other donors' samples. The J gene is TRBJ2-3, the V gene TRBV2, with D perhaps assigned TRBD1 or TRBD2 (5 bases each). The CDR3 DNA sequence: TGTGCCAGCAGTTGGGACGGCACAGATACGCAGTATTTT. This sequence encodes CASSWDGTDTQYF.